This is a list of T cell receptor beta chains from one sample in a study of Graves' ophthalmopathy and Graves' hyperthyroidism. TCRdb re-called the multiplex PCR reads through MiXCR, storing one row per CDR3 protein. The data contain 350,000 to 400,000 distinct CDR3 sequences, 15% of them seen just once; the ten biggest clones take up around 7%. Sequencing was performed on peripheral blood. These receptors were obtained from a woman aged 18-29 years with stable Graves' hyperthyroidism. Both conserved end residues are part of each CDR3. The D gene is left open where the match is weak. Rows may omit the clone size; those that give it use once, few, many or a size class.

TRBJ1-2 TRBV12-3/TRBV12-4 many NA TGTGCCAGCACTCTTAGGGGATACTATGGCTACACCTTC CASTLRGYYGYTF
TRBJ1-5 TRBV12-5 many TRBD1 TGTGCTAGTGGTTCGGGACAGGGGACGATCCAGCCCCAGCATTTT CASGSGQGTIQPQHF
TRBJ1-2 TRBV12-5 NA TRBD1 TGTGCTAGTGGTTGTAGACAGGGAGGTAACTATGGCTACACCTTC CASGCRQGGNYGYTF
TRBJ1-1 TRBV4-1 few NA TGCGCCAGCAGCCCCCTTGAGCACTCGAACACTGAAGCTTTCTTT CASSPLEHSNTEAFF
TRBJ2-5 TRBV12-3/TRBV12-4 many TRBD1 TGTGCCAGCAGTTCCGGACAGGGGGTACTACAAGAGACCCAGTACTTC CASSSGQGVLQETQYF
TRBJ2-5 TRBV5-1 many TRBD1 TGCGCCAGCACCGCTAAAAACAGGGGGCCCGGGGAGACCCAGTACTTC CASTAKNRGPGETQYF
TRBJ1-2 TRBV20-1 NA TRBD1 TGCAGGGCAGGGGGCGAAGAACCCTATGGCTACACCTTC CRAGGEEPYGYTF
TRBJ1-1 TRBV3-1 many NA TGTGCCAGCAGCCAAGCGGGACACCCGAACACTGAAGCTTTCTTT CASSQAGHPNTEAFF
TRBJ2-5 TRBV6-1 many NA TGTGCCAGCAGTGAAGCGTTCGGTACGGAAGAGACCCAGTACTTC CASSEAFGTEETQYF
TRBJ1-3 TRBV5-5 many NA TGTGCCAGCAGCGGAGCCCGAACTGGAAACACCATATATTTT CASSGARTGNTIYF
TRBJ1-2 TRBV5-1 NA TRBD1 TGCGCCAGCAGCTTACGTCCCGGGACAGGAGGGGGCTACACCTTC CASSLRPGTGGGYTF
TRBJ2-5 TRBV7-3 many NA TGTGCCAGCAGCTTAAGCAGCCAAGAGACCCAGTACTTC CASSLSSQETQYF
TRBJ1-1 TRBV5-1 few TRBD1 TGCGCCAGCAGCTACCCCAGGGGGGGGCACACTGAAGCTTTCTTT CASSYPRGGHTEAFF
TRBJ2-5 TRBV20-1 once TRBD1 TGCAGTGCTAGTTATTATGGGACAGGGGAAGAGACCCAGTACTTC CSASYYGTGEETQYF
TRBJ1-2 TRBV29-1 many TRBD1 TGCAGCGTTGAACCGTCAGGGGGTAGCTATGGCTACACCTTC CSVEPSGGSYGYTF
TRBJ1-2 TRBV5-1 few NA TGCGCCAGCAGCTTGGGCGGACAGCTCCTGTTCTATGGCTACACCTTC CASSLGGQLLFYGYTF
TRBJ1-3 TRBV2 many NA TGTGCCAGCAGTGAAGAGGGCGTCGGAAACACCATATATTTT CASSEEGVGNTIYF
TRBJ2-7 TRBV20-1 many TRBD2 TGCAGTGCTAGAGATAGGCGGGGGGCAAGATACGAGCAGTACTTC CSARDRRGARYEQYF
TRBJ2-5 TRBV6-2/TRBV6-3 many NA TGTGCCAGCAGTTACTTAGTGGGAGAGACCCAGTACTTC CASSYLVGETQYF
TRBJ1-1 TRBV20-1 many NA TGCAGTGCTAGAGGTGGGGGGGGAGGGACTGAAGCTTTCTTT CSARGGGGGTEAFF
TRBJ1-5 TRBV4-1 few NA TGCGCCAGCAGCCCCATCCGGGGTTCTGGGCAGCCCCAGCATTTT CASSPIRGSGQPQHF
TRBJ1-1 TRBV2 many NA TGTGCCAGCAGTGAAGCTTTCTTT CASSEAFF
TRBJ1-3 TRBV19 many NA TGTGCCAGTAGTATGAGCCTAGGACGGTGGTCTGGAAACACCATATATTTT CASSMSLGRWSGNTIYF
TRBJ1-1 TRBV20-1 NA NA TGCAGTGCTAGAGATCGTAACAGTCTGAACACTGAAGCTTTCTTT CSARDRNSLNTEAFF
TRBJ1-2 TRBV4-2 NA NA TGTGCCAGTAGTGGACAGATCTATGGCTATGGCTACACCTTC CASSGQIYGYGYTF
TRBJ2-6 TRBV9 NA NA TGTGCCAGCAGCGTCCAGCTTAGGCCTGGGGCCAACGTCCTGACTTTC CASSVQLRPGANVLTF
TRBJ2-5 TRBV9 many TRBD1 TGTGCCAGCAGCGTATTCGGGACAGGCGATGAGACCCAGTACTTC CASSVFGTGDETQYF
TRBJ1-1 TRBV28 NA TRBD1 TGTGCCAGCAGAACAGGGGGCGGGGACACTGAAGCTTTCTTT CASRTGGGDTEAFF
TRBJ2-7 TRBV19 NA TRBD1 TGTGCCAGTAGTACCGGACAGGGCCCGTACGAGCAGTACTTC CASSTGQGPYEQYF
TRBJ2-2 TRBV6-5 many NA TGTGCCAGCAGTTACTCAACGCGGGGCACCGGGGAGCTGTTTTTT CASSYSTRGTGELFF
TRBJ1-2 TRBV12-3/TRBV12-4 NA NA TGTGCCAGCAGTCCGCGCCTTTCGGACACCAGTAACTATGGCTACACCTTC CASSPRLSDTSNYGYTF
TRBJ2-7 TRBV20-1 many TRBD1 TGCAGTGCTAAGCTTAGGTACAGGGGGTTAAAAAATTCCTACGAGCAGTACTTC CSAKLRYRGLKNSYEQYF
TRBJ2-7 TRBV2 NA NA TGTGCCAGCAGTGGGGGGTTAGAGCAGTACTTC CASSGGLEQYF
TRBJ2-5 TRBV20-1 many TRBD2 TGCAGTGCTAGATTAACACCGGGGGGGGCGGTCGAGACCCAGTACTTC CSARLTPGGAVETQYF
TRBJ1-6 TRBV5-1 many NA TGCGCCAGCAGCTTGGGAGAAAGGCAGGGTTGGTCACCCCTCCACTTT CASSLGERQGWSPLHF
TRBJ1-2 TRBV20-1 many TRBD1 TGCAGTGCAATGACAGGGAATGGCTACACCTTC CSAMTGNGYTF
TRBJ1-1 TRBV3-1 few NA TGTGCCAGCAGCCAAGATCGTGGGGGGCGGCTGACTGAAGCTTTCTTT CASSQDRGGRLTEAFF
TRBJ2-7 TRBV20-1 few TRBD2 TGCAGTGCTAGAGATCCACAGACTAGCATTTACGAGCAGTACTTC CSARDPQTSIYEQYF
TRBJ1-1 TRBV25-1 few NA TGTGCCAGCAGTGATTGGGGCCGGAACACTGAAGCTTGCTTT CASSDWGRNTEACF
TRBJ1-1 TRBV6-5 many NA TGTGCCAGCAGTTACTCCGACGAACTGAACACTGAAGCTTTCTTT CASSYSDELNTEAFF
TRBJ2-5 TRBV19 many TRBD1 TGTGCCAGTAGTCGTCCCGGGACAGTTTTAGAGACCCAGTACTTC CASSRPGTVLETQYF
TRBJ1-1 TRBV29-1 many NA TGCAGCGTTGACGGCCCCTTTGAAGCTTTCTTT CSVDGPFEAFF
TRBJ1-1 TRBV11-2 many TRBD1 TGTGCCAGCAGCCGGTTACCGGGACAGGGGGCGAACACTGAAGCTTTCTTT CASSRLPGQGANTEAFF
TRBJ2-2 TRBV9 many NA TGTGCCAGCAGAGGGCCTCCCGGGGAGCTGTTTTTT CASRGPPGELFF
TRBJ1-2 TRBV6-5 many NA TGTGCCAGCAGCCCCATCGGCTCTAACTATGGCTACACCTTC CASSPIGSNYGYTF
TRBJ2-5 TRBV11-2 many NA TGTGCCAGCAGCCTCGATCCGGTTTTGGCGACTACCGACCAAGAGACCCAGTACTTC CASSLDPVLATTDQETQYF
TRBJ2-7 TRBV7-8 many NA TGTGCCAGCAGCTTAGACGCTGGGACTGAAACCTACGAGCAGTACTTC CASSLDAGTETYEQYF
TRBJ1-2 TRBV20-1 once NA TGCAGTGCTAGGACGGATCCTAACTATGGCTATACCTTC CSARTDPNYGYTF
TRBJ2-5 TRBV6-5 NA NA TGTGCCAGCAGTTACGAAGCTGGGGGCGCACGGGAGACCCAGTACTTC CASSYEAGGARETQYF
TRBJ1-1 TRBV4-2 many NA TGTGCCAGCAGCCAAGAAAGAAACACTGAAGCTTTCTTT CASSQERNTEAFF
TRBJ1-2 TRBV20-1 many NA TGCAGCCCGGGGGGGGCAGGAGGCTACACCTTC CSPGGAGGYTF
TRBJ1-2 TRBV20-1 few NA TGCAGTGCTAGAGATGGAGCGGGAGGGGACTATGGCTACACCTTC CSARDGAGGDYGYTF